This TCR beta chain was found in a study of T cells in Graves' hyperthyroidism and ophthalmopathy (dated by TCRdb to about 2019). Notes on the research overall: Peripheral blood was collected at initial diagnosis, before any treatment. A discovery cohort of roughly 100 patients, about 44 with Graves' ophthalmopathy and more than 55 with stable Graves' hyperthyroidism, was used to find distinguishing TCR V-J signatures. Whether ophthalmopathy could be predicted prospectively was tested in an independent validation cohort made up of under 20 hyperthyroidism patients plus 17 patients who later progressed to ophthalmopathy. The 95 to 100 discovery patients were randomly divided into training and test sets at a 7:3 ratio. In addition, the study compared T-cell repertoires in thyroid tissue and in blood from 6 or 7 Graves' hyperthyroidism patients. Following sampling, methimazole starting at 30 mg daily was given to hyperthyroidism patients, and high-dose intravenous methylprednisolone was given to ophthalmopathy patients. The paper reports TCR Vbeta CDR3 sequencing of over 120 peripheral blood samples: 43 ophthalmopathy, around 80 hyperthyroidism and approximately 17 progressor patients.

From its cysteine to its phenylalanine, the CDR3 spans 12 amino acids. CDR3 DNA is the only sequence kept; it has 36 bases, read in frame from the first base. CDR1 MNHEY and CDR2 SVGAGI are derived from the germline V gene. Here V drops 5 bases and J drops 7 bases, and the junction holds 3 bases not matched to any gene. Study-level results and caveats: A model built on a 13 V-J signature distinguished ophthalmopathy from stable hyperthyroidism, reaching around 87% sensitivity and around 81% specificity in cross-validation and 80%/75% in testing. No statistical method was used to set the sample size in advance, and investigators knew the group allocation. In validation, the model predicted progression to ophthalmopathy with 65% to 71% sensitivity and around 72% specificity, a median of approximately 6.5 months before onset. Most expanded thyroid clonotypes (frequency above 0.001) were also found in blood, which suggests that blood repertoires may mirror thyroid immune responses.

This clonotype was observed at least ten times. Which antigen it targets is not known. Base qualities are not provided; no much larger clone lies one nucleotide away. The TCR beta CDR3 regions were amplified from the RNA transcripts. A first-round RT-PCR of the TCR CDR3 used the HTBI primer set with the Qiagen OneStep RT-PCR kit. The libraries were constructed in a second round of multiplex PCR and then size-selected and purified. Paired-end sequencing of the libraries was performed with 100 bp reads on an Illumina HiSeq2000. In the authors' own workflow: SOAPnuke was used to process the raw data, throwing out any read that contained adapters or uncalled bases, had a mean Phred below 15, or lacked an exact constant-primer or identifier match. COPE v1.2.5 was used to merge high-quality paired reads, and clonotypes were defined as unique nucleotide sequences. Clonotypes were aligned to IMGT TRBV, TRBD and TRBJ reference segments using MiTCR v1.1. Only V-J combinations with frequency above 0.0001, covering 99% to 99.2% of repertoires, were analysed. A TCS score was defined as the ratio of F50 (clonal expansion) to E x V (chaos), with BLOSUM62-based TCRdist applied between CDR3 peptides within each V-J. Welch's t-statistics and random forest reduced around 550 V-J features to 10 to 15, which were used in a naive Bayes classifier (R e1071). The public reads were reprocessed in TCRdb via fastp at Q25 and MiXCR, keeping in-frame beta chains. Each CDR3 protein appears once, grouped with its most common genes and DNA. The V and J calls were determined by TCRdb, not by the authors. This sample has 75,000 to 100,000 distinct CDR3 sequences in its table, and around 50% of those were observed once. The ten biggest clones cover roughly 26% of the sample.

Stable Graves' hyperthyroidism was defined as the absence of progression to ophthalmopathy over 18 months of follow-up. Hyperthyroidism patients were aged 18 to 65 years and newly diagnosed, with disease duration of less than 2 months. Exclusion was applied to patients with uncontrolled infections, other autoimmune diseases, pregnancy or lactation. Diagnoses were based on clinical symptoms, serum thyroxine and TRAb, thyroid ultrasound and orbital computed tomography. PBMCs were isolated from about 9 ml of fresh peripheral blood by Ficoll-Paque density gradient centrifugation. Trizol reagent was used to extract total RNA, and RNA quality was then checked on an Agilent 2100 Bioanalyzer.

This TCR came from a woman in her 40s with Graves' hyperthyroidism. The sequence links TRBV6-5 to TRBJ1-1, with 8 middle bases fitting TRBD1. The sequenced sample was blood. For the CDR3, the sequence is CASSPTGGEAFF. The DNA sequence is TGTGCCAGCAGTCCAACAGGGGGTGAAGCTTTCTTT.